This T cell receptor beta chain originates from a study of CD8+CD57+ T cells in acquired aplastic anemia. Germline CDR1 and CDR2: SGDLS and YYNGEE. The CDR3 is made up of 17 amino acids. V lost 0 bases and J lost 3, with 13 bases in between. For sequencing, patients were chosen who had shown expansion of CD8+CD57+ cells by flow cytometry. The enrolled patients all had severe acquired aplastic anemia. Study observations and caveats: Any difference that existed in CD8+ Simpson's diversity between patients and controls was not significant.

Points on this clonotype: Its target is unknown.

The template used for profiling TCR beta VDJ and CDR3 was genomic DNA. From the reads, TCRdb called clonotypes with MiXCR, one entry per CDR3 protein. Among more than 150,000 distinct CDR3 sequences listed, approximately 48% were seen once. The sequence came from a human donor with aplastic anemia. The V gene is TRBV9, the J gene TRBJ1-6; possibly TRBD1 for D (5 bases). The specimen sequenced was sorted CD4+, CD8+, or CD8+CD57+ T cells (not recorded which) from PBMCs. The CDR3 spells CASSVGGRTNYNSPLHF. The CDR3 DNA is TGTGCCAGCAGCGTAGGGGGACGGACCAACTATAATTCACCCCTCCACTTT.